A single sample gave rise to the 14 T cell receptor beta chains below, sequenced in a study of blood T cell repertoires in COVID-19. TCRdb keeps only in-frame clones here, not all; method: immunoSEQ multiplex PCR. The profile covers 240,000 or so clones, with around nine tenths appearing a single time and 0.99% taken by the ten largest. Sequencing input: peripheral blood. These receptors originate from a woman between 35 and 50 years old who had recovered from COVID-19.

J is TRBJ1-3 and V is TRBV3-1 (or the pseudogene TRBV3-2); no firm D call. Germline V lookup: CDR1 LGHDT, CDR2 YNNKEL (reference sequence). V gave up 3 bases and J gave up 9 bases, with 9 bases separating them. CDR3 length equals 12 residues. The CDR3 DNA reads TGTGCCAGCAGCCATCCCCGGGGCACCATATATTTT. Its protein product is CASSHPRGTIYF.

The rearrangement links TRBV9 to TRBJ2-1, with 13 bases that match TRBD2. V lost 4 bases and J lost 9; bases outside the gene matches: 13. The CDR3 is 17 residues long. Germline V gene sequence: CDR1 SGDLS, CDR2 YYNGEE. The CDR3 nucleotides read TGTGCCAGCAGCTCCGGAGGGACTAGCGGGATGGGCGGTGAGCAGTTCTTC. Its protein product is CASSSGGTSGMGGEQFF. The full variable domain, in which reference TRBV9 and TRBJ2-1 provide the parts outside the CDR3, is DSGVTQTPKHLITATGQRVTLRCSPRSGDLSVYWYQQSLDQGLQFLIQYYNGEERAKGNILERFSAQQFPDLHSELNLSSLELGDSALYFCASSSGGTSGMGGEQFFGPGTRLTVL.

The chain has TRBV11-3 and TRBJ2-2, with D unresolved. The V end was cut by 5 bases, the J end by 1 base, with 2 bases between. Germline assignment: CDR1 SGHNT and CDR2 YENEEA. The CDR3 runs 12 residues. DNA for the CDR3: TGTGCCAGCAGCCAGAACACCGGGGAGCTGTTTTTT. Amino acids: CASSQNTGELFF.

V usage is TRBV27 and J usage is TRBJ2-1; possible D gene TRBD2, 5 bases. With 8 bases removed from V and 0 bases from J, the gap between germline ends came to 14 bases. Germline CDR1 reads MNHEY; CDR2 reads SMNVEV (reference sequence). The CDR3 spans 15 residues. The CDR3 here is CASETRASSYNEQFF. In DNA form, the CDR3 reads TGTGCCAGCGAAACGAGGGCGAGCTCCTACAATGAGCAGTTCTTC.

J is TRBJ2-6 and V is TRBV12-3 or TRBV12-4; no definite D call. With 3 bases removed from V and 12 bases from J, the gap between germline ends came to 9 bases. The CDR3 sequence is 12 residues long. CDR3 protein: CASSLVPGVLTF. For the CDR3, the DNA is TGTGCCAGCAGTTTGGTTCCCGGCGTCCTGACTTTC.

The CDR3 loop is CASSQDPTVSGNTIYF. The CDR3 DNA follows: TGCGCCAGCAGCCAAGACCCGACAGTCTCTGGAAACACCATATATTTT. V is TRBV4-3 and J is TRBJ1-3; D possibly corresponds to TRBD1 (5 bases). Germline values: CDR1 LGHNA, CDR2 YSLEER. This CDR3 is built from 16 residues. Trimming left V 0 bases short and J 0 bases short, with 9 bases between.

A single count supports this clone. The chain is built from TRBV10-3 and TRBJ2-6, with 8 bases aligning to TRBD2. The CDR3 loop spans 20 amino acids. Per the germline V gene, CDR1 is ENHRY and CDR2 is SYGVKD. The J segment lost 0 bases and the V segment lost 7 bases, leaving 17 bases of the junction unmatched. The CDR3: CAITQLGGAGGRSGANVLTF. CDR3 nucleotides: TGTGCCATCACCCAGTTGGGGGGGGCGGGAGGCCGCTCTGGGGCCAACGTCCTGACTTTC.

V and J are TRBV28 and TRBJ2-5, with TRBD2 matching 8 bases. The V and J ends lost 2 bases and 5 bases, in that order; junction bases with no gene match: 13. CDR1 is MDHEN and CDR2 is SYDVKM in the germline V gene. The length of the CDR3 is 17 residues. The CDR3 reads CASSLAGGERKSETQYF. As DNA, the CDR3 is TGTGCCAGCAGTTTAGCCGGGGGGGAACGGAAGTCGGAGACCCAGTACTTC.

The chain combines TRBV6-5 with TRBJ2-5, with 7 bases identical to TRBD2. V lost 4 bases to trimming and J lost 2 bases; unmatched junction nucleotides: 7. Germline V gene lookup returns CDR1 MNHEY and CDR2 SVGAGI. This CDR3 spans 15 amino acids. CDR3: CASSFWGEGQETQYF. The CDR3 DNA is TGTGCCAGCAGTTTTTGGGGGGAGGGACAAGAGACCCAGTACTTC.

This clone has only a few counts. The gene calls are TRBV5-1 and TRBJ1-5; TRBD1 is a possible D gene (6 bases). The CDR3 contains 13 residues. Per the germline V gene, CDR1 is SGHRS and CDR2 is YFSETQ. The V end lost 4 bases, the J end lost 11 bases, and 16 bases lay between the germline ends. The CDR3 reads CASSVGAGETQHF. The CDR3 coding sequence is TGCGCCAGCAGCGTCGGGGCAGGGGAGACCCAGCATTTT.

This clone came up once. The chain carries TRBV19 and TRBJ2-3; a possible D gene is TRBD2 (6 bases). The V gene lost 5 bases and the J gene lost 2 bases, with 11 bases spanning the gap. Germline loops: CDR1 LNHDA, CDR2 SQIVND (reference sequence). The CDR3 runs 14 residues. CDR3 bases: TGTGCCAGTAGTCCAGGACTATTCACAGATACGCAGTATTTT. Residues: CASSPGLFTDTQYF.

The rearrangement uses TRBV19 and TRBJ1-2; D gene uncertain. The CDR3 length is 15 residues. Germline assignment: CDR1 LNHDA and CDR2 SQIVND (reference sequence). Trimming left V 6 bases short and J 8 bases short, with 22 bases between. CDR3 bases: TGTGCCAGTAGGGGAGCCGGCCTCCCGCCTGCGGGCTACACCTTC. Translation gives CASRGAGLPPAGYTF. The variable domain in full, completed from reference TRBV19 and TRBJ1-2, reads DGGITQSPKYLFRKEGQNVTLSCEQNLNHDAMYWYRQDPGQGLRLIYYSQIVNDFQKGDIAEGYSVSREKKESFPLTVTSAQKNPTAFYLCASRGAGLPPAGYTFGSGTRLTVV.

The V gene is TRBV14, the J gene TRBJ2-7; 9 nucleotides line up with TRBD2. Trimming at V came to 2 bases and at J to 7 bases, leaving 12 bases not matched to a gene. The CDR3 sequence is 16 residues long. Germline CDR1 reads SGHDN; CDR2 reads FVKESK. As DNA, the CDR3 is TGTGCCAGCAGCCAACGGTTCGGCCTAGCGGGAAGGGAGCAGTACTTC. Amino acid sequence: CASSQRFGLAGREQYF.

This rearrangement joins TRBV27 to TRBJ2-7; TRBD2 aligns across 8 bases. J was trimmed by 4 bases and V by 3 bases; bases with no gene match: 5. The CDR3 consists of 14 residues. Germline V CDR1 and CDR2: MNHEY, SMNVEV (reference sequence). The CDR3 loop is CASSLGLGAYEQYF. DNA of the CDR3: TGTGCCAGCAGTTTGGGACTAGGGGCGTACGAGCAGTACTTC.